Shown below are 4 T cell receptor beta chains from a single sample sequenced in a study of technical replicates of blood from several donors. This table comes from immunoSEQ multiplex PCR, and its TCRdb copy is limited to in-frame clones, with some not included. The sample records just over 8,000 clones, roughly nine tenths being singletons. Sample: PBMCs. These receptors came from a human donor in good health.

This clone has just one count. The chain recombines TRBV27 with TRBJ1-5; D possibly corresponds to TRBD1 (5 bases). V gave up 0 bases and J gave up 6 bases, with 18 bases separating them. The CDR3 is made up of 17 amino acids. Germline V CDR1 and CDR2: MNHEY, SMNVEV (reference sequence). CDR3 nucleotides: TGTGCCAGCAGTTTATCGTGGGCCGGGGGGTTGGGTCAGCCCCAGCATTTT. Translation gives CASSLSWAGGLGQPQHF.

This chain links TRBV7-7 with TRBJ2-7, with TRBD2 identical over 8 bases. This CDR3 has 15 residues. J gave up 0 bases and V 1 base, and 2 bases lay outside the gene matches. From germline, CDR1 is SSHAT and CDR2 FNYEAQ (reference sequence). CDR3 amino acids: CASSLGAGDSYEQYF. The CDR3 DNA follows: TGTGCCAGCAGCTTAGGAGCGGGAGACTCCTACGAGCAGTACTTC.

The genes are TRBV6-5 and TRBJ2-7; tentative D call: TRBD1 (5 bases). With 3 bases removed from V and 2 bases from J, the gap between germline ends came to 14 bases. Per the germline V gene, CDR1 is MNHEY and CDR2 is SVGAGI. The CDR3 consists of 15 residues. The CDR3 nucleotides read TGTGCCAGCAGTTATCCCAGGGCAGGGCCCTACGAGCAGTACTTC. Translated, it gives CASSYPRAGPYEQYF.

This clone was detected only once. The rearrangement links TRBV15 to TRBJ2-7; 9 nucleotides match TRBD1. J was trimmed by 7 bases and V by 0 bases; bases with no gene match: 7. This CDR3 comprises 15 residues. The germline V gene has CDR1 LNHNV and CDR2 YYDKDF (reference sequence). In DNA, the CDR3 is TGTGCCACCAGCAGAGATCGAACAGGGGGCGAGGAGCAGTACTTC. Translation: CATSRDRTGGEEQYF.